This TCR beta chain is drawn from a study of cytomegalovirus exposure and HLA in healthy donors. Study context: Findings of an earlier analysis included about 120 million unique TCR beta sequences from some 180 million T cells. Findings and caveats of the study: Segments of the TCR beta V type were, in most cases, productive about 90% or about 30% of the time in an earlier analysis. There were a few CMV-associated chains whose specificity for CMV antigens was confirmed in vitro.

A remark on this clone: The antigen is undetermined.

Primers included in the PCR were 60 Vbeta and 13 Jbeta primers. Produced via immunoSEQ multiplex PCR; TCRdb's table is partial and in-frame only. The sample's table shows more than 95,000 clones. This CDR3 spans 13 amino acids. Germline CDR1 reads MDHEN; CDR2 reads SYDVKM. V shed 5 bases and J shed 4 bases, with 10 bases lying between them. The origin of this receptor is a man in his thirties or forties in good health and CMV-seronegative. The sample comprised PBMCs. The genes are TRBV28 and TRBJ2-3; D is unresolved. CDR3 protein: CASSPPAADTQYF. For the CDR3, the DNA is TGTGCCAGCAGTCCCCCCGCGGCAGATACGCAGTATTTT.